This TCR beta chain was identified in a study of blood T cell repertoires in COVID-19. V trimming: 3 bases; J trimming: 4 bases; junction bases outside the gene matches: 5. Germline V gives CDR1 LNHDA, CDR2 SQIVND (reference sequence). The CDR3 length is 14 residues. Only in-frame clones appear in the TCRdb table, and some are missing; sequencing was by immunoSEQ multiplex PCR. The sample comprises 350,000 to 450,000 clones, 75% to 90% of which are singletons, and around 3.4% rests with the top ten. What was sequenced was peripheral blood. This rearrangement joins TRBV19 to TRBJ1-1, with 7 bases identical to TRBD1. The TCR comes from a woman aged 18-35 years with acute or convalescent COVID-19. The CDR3 protein is CASSMTGPPTEAFF. CDR3 nucleotides: TGTGCCAGTAGTATGACAGGGCCCCCCACTGAAGCTTTCTTT. The full variable domain, in which reference TRBV19 and TRBJ1-1 provide the parts outside the CDR3, is DGGITQSPKYLFRKEGQNVTLSCEQNLNHDAMYWYRQDPGQGLRLIYYSQIVNDFQKGDIAEGYSVSREKKESFPLTVTSAQKNPTAFYLCASSMTGPPTEAFFGQGTRLTVV.